The 29 T cell receptor delta chains below come from one sample, sequenced in a study of γδ T cells in repeated Plasmodium falciparum infection. Vgamma9/Vdelta2+ and Vdelta2-negative gammadelta T cells were flow-sorted from PBMC for bulk sequencing. TCRdb made new clone calls on the multiplex PCR reads using CATT. The sample records more than 45,000 delta-chain clones, approximately 1.5% being singletons. The material sequenced was gamma-delta T cells from blood. The receptor source for this set is a pool of human donors (malaria-infected and uninfected, not separated).

Only a few counts were recorded for this clone. A far more abundant clone sits one base away, making this likely a read error. This sample includes further DNA sequences coding for the same CDR3. The rearrangement links TRDV1 to TRDJ1; 8 bases are shared with TRDD3. TCRdb does not report a J gene; here it was assigned by matching the DNA to germline references. This CDR3 is 21 amino acids long. Germline CDR1 reads TSWWSYY; CDR2 reads QGS. In nucleotides, the CDR3 is TGCGCTCTTGGGGAACTCAAGCCCCACGGCGGGGATACAAGGTACACCGATAAACTCATCTTT. Protein sequence: CALGELKPHGGDTRYTDKLIF.

This clone was picked up a small number of times. This sequence is one base from a far larger clone and is likely a read error. The same CDR3 arises from other DNA sequences in this sample as well. The chain employs TRDV1 and TRDJ1; D is possibly TRDD3 (5 bases). TCRdb carries no J gene annotation; the J gene was assigned here by matching the DNA with germline. Germline V gene lookup returns CDR1 TSWWSYY and CDR2 QGS. The CDR3 covers 21 residues. V was cut by 1 base and J by 2 bases, with 29 bases left in between. The CDR3 protein is CALGERPQKRDYALSTDKLIF. CDR3 coding DNA: TGTGCTCTTGGGGAACGTCCTCAGAAGCGGGATTATGCCCTTTCTACCGATAAACTCATCTTT.

This clone was seen many times. TCRdb shows a much larger clone's protein in place of this DNA's translation, and the two differ at residue 7, likely through a read error; the protein shown is translated from the DNA. This rearrangement joins TRDV1 to TRDJ1; D perhaps matches TRDD3 (6 bases). The CDR3 consists of 21 residues. Germline V CDR1 and CDR2: TSWWSYY, QGS. The ends were cut back, 5 bases at V and 2 bases at J, with 33 bases in the middle. CDR3 coding DNA: TGTGCTCTTGGGCCACCCCGGGGACGATGGGGGGGCGCGGGGGAAACCGATAAACTCATCTTT. This codes for CALGPPRGRWGGAGETDKLIF.

A few counts support this clone. A single base is all that separates this from a far larger clone, so a read error is likely. Other DNA sequences in the same sample also yield this CDR3. The chain carries TRDV1 and TRDJ1, with 8 bases lining up with TRDD3. CDR1 is TSWWSYY and CDR2 is QGS in the germline V gene. Trimming cost V 2 bases and J 0 bases; bases outside gene matches: 32. The CDR3 is made up of 25 amino acids. CDR3 region: CALGEAGLHLGDEVRRPLYTDKLIF. Here the CDR3 DNA reads TGTGCTCTTGGGGAAGCGGGCCTACACCTGGGGGACGAAGTGAGGAGGCCATTGTACACCGATAAACTCATCTTT.

Notes on this clone: A read error likely explains this, since a far larger clone differs by one base. Other DNA sequences of this sample code for an identical CDR3. The chain uses TRDV1 and TRDJ1; 13 bases are a match to TRDD3. Germline loops: CDR1 TSWWSYY, CDR2 QGS. V trimming: 2 bases; J trimming: 3 bases; junction bases outside the gene matches: 21. CDR3 length equals 22 residues. The CDR3 sequence: CALGERLVPRVTGGYASDKLIF. The DNA of the CDR3 is TGTGCTCTTGGGGAAAGACTCGTCCCCCGGGTTACTGGGGGATACGCGTCCGATAAACTCATCTTT.

Ten or more counts support this clone. The translation of this DNA and the TCRdb protein of a much larger clone differ at residue 14, probably owing to a read error; the protein shown here is translated from the DNA. This sequence joins TRDV2 and TRDJ1, with D possibly matching TRDD3 (5 bases). The CDR3 loop spans 17 amino acids. Germline CDR1 GEAIGNYY, CDR2 EKD. The CDR3 region is CACDRVPGVGSPDELIF. CDR3 coding DNA: TGTGCCTGTGACCGGGTTCCCGGGGTGGGGTCCCCCGATGAACTCATCTTT.

This clone was counted at least ten times. Translating this DNA gives a protein that differs at residue 12 from the TCRdb one, which belongs to a much larger clone; a read error is likely, and the protein shown is this translation. The chain carries TRDV1 and TRDJ1; 10 bases fit TRDD3. The CDR3 has 17 residues. CDR1 TSWWSYY and CDR2 QGS come from the germline V gene. V gave up 2 bases and J gave up 4 bases; unmatched junction bases: 10. The CDR3: CALGEAVYWGMVDKLIF. In DNA form, the CDR3 reads TGTGCTCTTGGGGAAGCTGTGTACTGGGGGATGGTCGATAAACTCATCTTT.

A remark on this clone: The protein held in TCRdb is that of a much larger clone and does not match this DNA's translation at residue 19, likely because of a read error; the protein shown is translated from the DNA. The CDR3 here is CALGEGHRTGGYAREGDAYKLIF. DNA of the CDR3: TGTGCTCTTGGGGAAGGACACCGTACTGGGGGATACGCGAGGGAGGGGGATGCCTATAAACTCATCTTT. V gene TRDV1 combines with J gene TRDJ1; 13 positions agree with TRDD3. Germline matching of the DNA provided the J gene here, since TCRdb leaves it blank. The junction had 27 bases not matched to a gene; V was cut back by 2 bases and J by 6 bases. Per the germline V gene, CDR1 is TSWWSYY and CDR2 is QGS. The CDR3 is made up of 23 amino acids.

This clone was detected many times. This DNA translates differently at residue 13 from the TCRdb protein, which is that of a much larger clone; a read error is likely, and the protein shown is the DNA's own translation. This rearrangement joins TRDV3 to TRDJ1; TRDD3 matches 8 bases. This CDR3 spans 20 amino acids. The junction had 25 bases not matched to a gene; V was cut back by 4 bases and J by 0 bases. The germline CDR1 and CDR2 sequences are TVYSNPD and GDNSRS (reference sequence). The CDR3 region has the DNA TGTGCCTCCTTTGGTCCCGATAGTACTGGGGGGAGACTCTACACCGATAAACTCATCTTT. The encoded protein is CASFGPDSTGGRLYTDKLIF.

This clone occurred a few times. TCRdb's listed protein matches a much larger clone and diverges from this DNA's translation at residue 6, likely through a read error; the protein shown comes from the DNA. The V and J genes are TRDV3 and TRDJ1; 9 nucleotides align to TRDD2. CDR3 length equals 23 residues. Germline assignment: CDR1 TVYSNPD and CDR2 GDNSRS (reference sequence). Germline trimming cut 2 bases from V and 4 bases from J; bases unmatched to any gene: 35. The chain's CDR3 is CAFGMSSLPTAYWGPLRHDKLIF. The CDR3 DNA reads as TGTGCCTTTGGGATGTCGAGCCTTCCTACGGCCTACTGGGGACCCTTAAGGCACGATAAACTCATCTTT.

This clone was seen ten or more times. Possible read error: a much larger clone is one base away. V and J are TRDV1 and TRDJ1; TRDD3 might be the D (6 bases). CDR1 and CDR2 (germline): TSWWSYY, QGS. V lost 2 bases and J lost 0, with 28 bases in between. The CDR3 runs to 21 residues. The CDR3 spells CALGECHLDRGGHGYTDKLIF. The CDR3, as DNA: TGTGCTCTTGGGGAATGCCACCTAGACCGCGGGGGACACGGGTACACCGATAAACTCATCTTT.

This clone was observed a few times. The likely explanation is a read error, given a far larger clone one base away. The sample contains more than one DNA sequence encoding this CDR3. The V gene is TRDV1, the J gene TRDJ1; 9 nucleotides align to TRDD3. In germline, CDR1 is TSWWSYY, CDR2 QGS. The CDR3 has 20 residues. CDR3 in amino acids: CALGELVPAGGFGYTDKLIF. CDR3 bases: TGTGCTCTTGGGGAACTAGTTCCAGCTGGGGGATTTGGGTACACCGATAAGCTCATCTTT.

Turning to this clone: TCRdb has a much larger clone's protein, which differs at residue 18 from the translation of this DNA, likely because of a read error; what is shown is the protein translated from the DNA. Other nucleotide sequences from this sample produce the same CDR3. This sequence joins TRDV1 and TRDJ1, with a tentative D call TRDD2 (6 bases). Per the germline V gene, CDR1 is TSWWSYY and CDR2 is QGS. The CDR3 covers 21 residues. CDR3 coding DNA: TGTGCTCTTGGGGCCCCGGGTAACCTTCCGTATATGGGAGTGTACACCGATGAACTCATCTTT. It is translated as CALGAPGNLPYMGVYTDELIF.

On this clone: TCRdb assigns this DNA the protein of a much larger clone, which departs from its translation at residue 16; this likely reflects a read error, and the protein shown comes from translating the DNA. Other DNA sequences in this specimen translate into the identical CDR3. This chain connects TRDV1 to TRDJ1; 10 bases are a match to TRDD3. Per germline, CDR1 TSWWSYY and CDR2 QGS. The CDR3 consists of 26 residues. V lost 0 bases and J lost 0; bases outside the gene matches: 31. CDR3 bases: TGTGCTCTTGGGGAACTAGGAGTCAAAGGCTTTTCGACTGGGGGATCCTCACACCTGTACACCGATAAACTCATCTTT. The encoded protein is CALGELGVKGFSTGGSSHLYTDKLIF.

A note on this clone: TCRdb's protein, taken from a much larger clone, differs from this DNA's translation at residue 3, likely owing to a read error; the protein displayed comes from the DNA. The V call is TRDV3, the J call TRDJ1; 8 nucleotides match TRDD3. Since TCRdb gives no J gene, matching the DNA to germline was used here to assign it. Germline loops: CDR1 TVYSNPD, CDR2 GDNSRS (reference sequence). V dropped 4 bases and J dropped 7; count of bases not matched to a gene: 11. CDR3 size: 13 residues. In nucleotides, the CDR3 is TGTGCCTCTAGGTTGGGGATACAGTCTAAACTCATCTTT. As protein: CASRLGIQSKLIF. Supplemented by reference TRDV3 and TRDJ1, the full variable domain reads CDKVTQSSPDQTVASGSEVVLLCTYDTVYSNPDLFWYRIRPDYSFQFVFYGDNSRSEGADFTQGRFSVKHILTQKAFHLVISPVRTEDSATYYCASRLGIQSKLIFGKGTRVTVEP.

This clone was detected ten times or more. A read error likely explains why the TCRdb protein, taken from a much larger clone, differs from this DNA's translation at residue 8; the protein shown is translated from the DNA. Other nucleotide sequences in the sample specify the same CDR3. J is TRDJ1 and V is TRDV1; 9 bases are a match to TRDD3. This CDR3 has 19 residues. The germline CDR1 and CDR2 sequences are TSWWSYY and QGS. The trim removed 2 bases at V and 1 base at J, leaving 14 bases unmatched. The CDR3, as DNA: TGTGCTCTTGGGGAAAGGATCGCTAGGGGGATACCGCCCACCGATAAACTCATCTTT. It yields the protein CALGERIARGIPPTDKLIF.

This clone was counted at least ten times. TCRdb's entry gives the protein of a much larger clone, which mismatches this DNA's translation at residue 7, likely from a read error; the protein reported here is translated from the DNA. The chain is built from TRDV1 and TRDJ1; 8 bases map to TRDD3. V lost 3 bases, J lost 3 bases, and 18 bases stayed unmatched. Germline lookup yields CDR1 TSWWSYY and CDR2 QGS. The CDR3 consists of 19 residues. The CDR3 DNA sequence: TGTGCTCTTGGGGACGTGGCTCCTACGCTACTGGGGGCTCCCGATAAACTCATCTTT. This gives the protein CALGDVAPTLLGAPDKLIF.

This clone has ten or more counts. TCRdb lists the protein of a much larger clone for this DNA, which differs at residue 5, so this is likely a read error; the protein given here is translated from the DNA itself. The chain uses TRDV2 and TRDJ1, with 13 nucleotides matching TRDD3. No J gene is reported in TCRdb; it was inferred here by comparing the DNA with germline. The CDR3 consists of 18 residues. The trim removed 3 bases at V and 0 bases at J, leaving 9 bases unmatched. Germline CDR1 and CDR2: GEAIGNYY and EKD. CDR3 sequence: CACDLYWGIRLYTDKLIF. The CDR3 bases are TGTGCCTGTGACCTCTACTGGGGGATACGCCTTTACACCGATAAACTCATCTTT.

This clone came up many times. TCRdb assigns this DNA the protein of a much larger clone, which departs from its translation at residue 11; this likely reflects a read error, and the protein shown comes from translating the DNA. The chain couples TRDV1 to TRDJ2; weak D call: TRDD3 (6 bases). The germline CDR1 and CDR2 sequences are TSWWSYY and QGS. Trimming removed 0 bases at V and 9 bases at J, with 26 bases between. This CDR3 has 19 residues. As DNA, the CDR3 is TGTGCTCTTGGGGAACTGGGTCCGACCCCCCCGGGGATCGAACCACAACTCTTCTTT. This sequence encodes CALGELGPTPPGIEPQLFF.

This clone came up a few times. TCRdb lists the protein of a much larger clone for this DNA, which differs at residue 12, so this is likely a read error; the protein given here is translated from the DNA itself. This chain joins TRDV2 and TRDJ1; TRDD3 matches at 7 bases. TCRdb lists no J gene, so it was determined here by aligning the DNA to germline. The CDR3 length is 18 residues. V gave up 0 bases and J gave up 2 bases; unmatched junction bases: 14. The germline V gene has CDR1 GEAIGNYY and CDR2 EKD. The CDR3 DNA reads TGTGCCTGTGACACCGGTATTGGAACGAGGATACGAACCGATAAACTCATCTTT. Its protein is CACDTGIGTRIRTDKLIF.

The CDR3 protein is CALGELGVGLARAYTDKLIF. CDR3 bases: TGTGCTCTTGGGGAATTGGGGGTAGGGCTAGCAAGAGCGTACACCGATAAACTCATCTTT. The chain has TRDV1 and TRDJ1, with a tentative D call TRDD3 (6 bases). The J gene is not listed in TCRdb, so it was assigned here from a DNA match to germline. Per germline, CDR1 TSWWSYY and CDR2 QGS. The V end lost 2 bases, the J end lost 0 bases, and 25 bases lay between the germline ends. This CDR3 region has 20 residues.

This clone has just a few counts. A far more abundant clone sits one base away, making this likely a read error. Other DNA sequences within the sample encode an identical CDR3. The genes are TRDV1 and TRDJ1; D is perhaps TRDD3 (5 bases). The CDR3 extends over 19 amino acids. Germline assignment: CDR1 TSWWSYY and CDR2 QGS. CDR3 bases: TGTGCCCTTGGGGAACTAGGCTTTCTACGAACCCCTGGTATGGATAAACTCATCTTT. Its translation is CALGELGFLRTPGMDKLIF.

In the case of this clone: TCRdb's protein, taken from a much larger clone, differs from this DNA's translation at residue 11, likely owing to a read error; the protein displayed comes from the DNA. This rearrangement joins TRDV3 to TRDJ1; TRDD3 agrees at 11 bases. No J gene was available from TCRdb, and it was assigned here by a germline match of the DNA. Germline V gene lookup returns CDR1 TVYSNPD and CDR2 GDNSRS (reference sequence). CDR3 length: 21 amino acids. V lost 4 bases and J lost 2; bases outside the gene matches: 27. CDR3 nucleotide sequence: TGTGCCTGCAAAACTCTTCACGATTACTTTGGGGGATACGCACGGACCGATAAACTCATCTTT. This gives the protein CACKTLHDYFGGYARTDKLIF.

This clone was counted between two and nine times. TCRdb lists the protein of a much larger clone for this DNA, which differs at residue 5, so this is likely a read error; the protein given here is translated from the DNA itself. This chain uses TRDV2 with TRDJ1; 10 bases are shared with TRDD3. The junction had 9 bases not matched to a gene; V was cut back by 6 bases and J by 0 bases. There are 16 residues in the CDR3. Germline values: CDR1 GEAIGNYY, CDR2 EKD. The CDR3 loop reads CACLHWGIPNTDKLIF. Here the CDR3 DNA reads TGTGCCTGTTTGCACTGGGGGATCCCAAACACCGATAAACTCATCTTT.

Only a few counts were recorded for this clone. The protein TCRdb lists belongs to a much larger clone and differs from this DNA's translation at residue 5, which points to a read error; the protein shown is made from the DNA. The V and J genes are TRDV2 and TRDJ1; 12 nucleotides align to TRDD3. Germline matching of the DNA provided the J gene here, since TCRdb leaves it blank. J gave up 7 bases and V 3 bases, and 11 bases lay outside the gene matches. There are 16 residues in the CDR3. The V gene's germline CDR1 is GEAIGNYY and CDR2 EKD. The DNA of the CDR3 is TGTGCCTGTGACGCCTCCTCCCTCTGGGGGATACGTAAACTCATCTTT. Translated, it gives CACDASSLWGIRKLIF.

This clone has a handful of counts. This likely reflects a read error, since a far larger clone is one base away. The same CDR3 arises from other DNA sequences in this sample as well. The chain carries TRDV1 and TRDJ1, with TRDD3 identical over 8 bases. TCRdb offers no J gene call, so here the DNA was matched to germline to obtain one. The trim removed 4 bases at V and 0 bases at J, leaving 22 bases unmatched. The germline CDR1 and CDR2 sequences are TSWWSYY and QGS. The CDR3 spans 21 residues. CDR3 in amino acids: CALGAPPAEYWGMSYTDKLIF. As DNA, the CDR3 is TGTGCTCTTGGGGCCCCCCCCGCTGAGTATTGGGGGATGTCTTACACCGATAAACTCATCTTT.

About this clone itself: It is likely a read error: a sequence one base away is far more abundant. The rearrangement uses TRDV1 and TRDJ1, with D perhaps TRDD2 or TRDD3 (5 bases each). TCRdb offers no J gene call, so here the DNA was matched to germline to obtain one. Germline V gene data show CDR1 as TSWWSYY and CDR2 as QGS. The CDR3 totals 18 residues. The DNA of the CDR3 is TGTGCTCTTGGGGAAGAGCTCCTCCTGGGTCCTAACACCGGTAAACTCATCTTT. Translated: CALGEELLLGPNTGKLIF.

Of note for this clone: The protein given by TCRdb reflects a much larger clone and differs at residue 12 from this DNA's translation, likely from a read error; the protein shown is the DNA's translation. The chain employs TRDV3 and TRDJ1; 11 bases agree with TRDD3. This CDR3 spans 19 amino acids. V dropped 4 bases and J dropped 0; count of bases not matched to a gene: 19. The germline V gene encodes CDR1 TVYSNPD and CDR2 GDNSRS (reference sequence). The CDR3 coding sequence is TGTGCCTGCGTCCTAAGCGTATACTGGGGGATATGCAACACCGATAAACTCATCTTT. Its protein is CACVLSVYWGICNTDKLIF.

This clone appeared many times. Since a much larger clone is just one base distant, this may be a read error. The sample contains more than one DNA sequence encoding this CDR3. V and J are TRDV1 and TRDJ1; a weak D match, TRDD3 (6 bases). Between the trimmed V and J ends, which lost 4 bases and 7 bases, there was a span of 31 bases. The CDR3 runs 19 residues. Germline-derived CDR1 and CDR2 are TSWWSYY and QGS. Written as DNA, the CDR3 is TGTGCTCTTGGGGTCCCCACCGCTACGGAAGGGATAGGGAGAACTAAACTCATCTTT. This gives the protein CALGVPTATEGIGRTKLIF.